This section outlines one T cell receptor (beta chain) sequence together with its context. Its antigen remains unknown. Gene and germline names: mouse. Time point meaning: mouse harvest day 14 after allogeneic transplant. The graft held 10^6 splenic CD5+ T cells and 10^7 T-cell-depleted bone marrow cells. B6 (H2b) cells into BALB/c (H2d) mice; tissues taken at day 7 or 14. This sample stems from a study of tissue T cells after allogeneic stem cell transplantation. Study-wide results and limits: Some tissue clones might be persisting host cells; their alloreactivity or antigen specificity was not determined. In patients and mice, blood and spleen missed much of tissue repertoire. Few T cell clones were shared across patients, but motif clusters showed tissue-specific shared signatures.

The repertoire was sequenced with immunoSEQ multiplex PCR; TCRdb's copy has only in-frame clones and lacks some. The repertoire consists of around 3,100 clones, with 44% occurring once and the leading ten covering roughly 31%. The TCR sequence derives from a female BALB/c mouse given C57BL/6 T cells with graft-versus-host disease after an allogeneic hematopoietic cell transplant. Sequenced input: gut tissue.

The CDR3 bases that were read are TGTGCCAGCAGTCCCGAGGGCAGCCAGGCTCCGCTT. It is translated as CASSPEGSQAPL. The CDR3 in its entirety is CASSPEGSQAPLF. This chain joins TRBV26 and TRBJ1-5; D gene ambiguous. The read ends 1 residue shy of where the CDR3 ends; the end is completed using the germline J gene. Per germline, CDR1 KGHPV and CDR2 FQNQEV (reference sequence). The CDR3 contains 13 residues. V was clipped by 4 bases and J by 6 bases, with 10 bases between them.